This T cell receptor beta chain comes out of a study of blood T cell repertoires in COVID-19. Study details: The cDNA or gDNA used as material had been derived from T cells, B-cell-depleted T cells, or PBMCs.

Authors' processing steps: Counts of nucleated cells, estimated from reference gene primer amplification, were obtained. TCRdb's table, derived via immunoSEQ multiplex PCR, lists solely in-frame clones and lacks some. D and trimming come from the DNA, and the V and J calls and clone size come from that table. The sample has 210,000 or so clones, about 85% seen once. From germline, CDR1 is MNHEY and CDR2 SVGEGT. Losses at the gene ends were 5 bases for V and 4 bases for J; bases not matched to a gene: 13. CDR3 length: 17 residues. The sample comprised peripheral blood. The chain uses TRBV6-2 or TRBV6-3 and TRBJ2-5, with 10 bases fitting TRBD2. This clonotype was sampled from a woman under 30 who had recovered from COVID-19. The CDR3 spells CASSTRPGPSGRETQYF. Here the CDR3 DNA reads TGTGCCAGCAGTACCCGTCCAGGGCCTAGCGGGAGAGAGACCCAGTACTTC.